The 10 T cell receptor beta chains below come from one sample, sequenced in a study of blood T cell repertoires in COVID-19. The method was immunoSEQ multiplex PCR; TCRdb's version includes in-frame clones alone and lacks a portion of them. The table lists about 60,000 clones, 80% to 90% of them singletons. Sequences were obtained from peripheral blood. The receptors originated from a man in his forties or fifties with acute or convalescent COVID-19.

The genes are TRBV4-1 and TRBJ2-7; 8 nucleotides align to TRBD2. The CDR3 totals 17 residues. V lost 1 base, J lost 0 bases, and 8 bases stayed unmatched. Germline values: CDR1 MGHRA, CDR2 YSYEKL. Here the CDR3 DNA reads TGCGCCAGCAGCCAAGGGGCGGGGGGATTTGTCTCCTACGAGCAGTACTTC. Translation: CASSQGAGGFVSYEQYF.

The J gene is TRBJ1-1, the V gene TRBV3-1 (or the pseudogene TRBV3-2), with D possibly being TRBD1 (6 bases). The V and J ends lost 1 base and 8 bases respectively, with 11 bases between them. The CDR3 totals 13 residues. Germline V gene sequence: CDR1 LGHDT, CDR2 YNNKEL (reference sequence). The chain's CDR3 is CASSQVWTDEAFF. CDR3 in DNA: TGTGCCAGCAGCCAAGTGTGGACAGACGAAGCTTTCTTT.

The V gene is TRBV5-1, the J gene TRBJ1-4; the D gene is possibly TRBD1 (6 bases). The germline CDR1 and CDR2 sequences are SGHRS and YFSETQ. V was clipped by 0 bases and J by 5 bases, with 11 bases between them. The CDR3 has 15 residues. The CDR3 reads CASSLVTGPNEKLFF. CDR3 coding DNA: TGCGCCAGCAGCTTGGTGACAGGTCCGAATGAAAAACTGTTTTTT.

The genes are TRBV14 and TRBJ2-7; the match to TRBD1 covers 9 bases. The CDR3 consists of 14 residues. CDR1 is SGHDN and CDR2 is FVKESK in the germline V gene. Trimming cost V 1 base and J 8 bases; bases outside gene matches: 6. As DNA, the CDR3 is TGTGCCAGCAGCCAAGGGACAGGGGTTGGGCAGCAGTACTTC. It specifies CASSQGTGVGQQYF.

The chain employs TRBV5-1 and TRBJ1-4; D is possibly TRBD1 (6 bases). V lost 4 bases, J lost 8 bases, and 12 bases lay in between. CDR1 SGHRS and CDR2 YFSETQ come from the germline V gene. CDR3 length equals 13 residues. CDR3 coding DNA: TGCGCCAGCAGCAGGACAGTAGAAGAAAAACTGTTTTTT. Its translation is CASSRTVEEKLFF.

This clone was seen once. The chain has TRBV12-5 and TRBJ1-1, with D possibly being TRBD1 (5 bases). V lost 0 bases and J lost 3, with 11 bases in between. The V gene's germline CDR1 is LGHNT and CDR2 FRNRAP. The CDR3 covers 15 residues. The CDR3 protein is CASGLVKGKYTEAFF. The DNA of the CDR3 is TGTGCTAGTGGTTTGGTAAAGGGGAAGTACACTGAAGCTTTCTTT.

The rearrangement uses TRBV7-8 and TRBJ1-1, with 7 bases identical to TRBD1. Unmatched junction bases numbered 7, after V lost 1 base and J lost 11 bases. The CDR3 is 13 amino acids. CDR1 and CDR2 (germline): SGHVS, FQNEAQ. The CDR3 region has the DNA TGTGCCAGCAGCTTAGGCAGGGGGAATCGGGCTTTCTTT. Translation gives CASSLGRGNRAFF.

This chain connects TRBV19 to TRBJ1-5; D call uncertain. The CDR3 is made up of 15 amino acids. V shed 5 bases and J shed 2 bases, with 13 bases lying between them. Germline CDR1 and CDR2: LNHDA and SQIVND (reference sequence). CDR3 bases: TGTGCCAGTAGTGCCTATTTAGCAGGCAATCAGCCCCAGCATTTT. Translated: CASSAYLAGNQPQHF.

The V and J genes are TRBV4-1 and TRBJ2-3; 12 positions agree with TRBD1. The CDR3 is 18 residues long. Losses at the gene ends were 5 bases for V and 1 base for J; bases not matched to a gene: 10. CDR1 and CDR2 (germline): MGHRA, YSYEKL. The CDR3 reads CASSLGLGDRGRTDTQYF. CDR3 coding DNA: TGCGCCAGCAGCTTGGGATTGGGGGACAGGGGGCGCACAGATACGCAGTATTTT.

The gene calls are TRBV24-1 and TRBJ2-6; D unclear. This CDR3 region has 16 residues. Germline V CDR1 and CDR2: KGHDR, SFDVKD. The V end lost 8 bases, the J end lost 0 bases, and 13 bases lay between the germline ends. DNA of the CDR3: TGTGCCACCACCCCCGGGTCGGGCTCTGGGGCCAACGTCCTGACTTTC. It translates to CATTPGSGSGANVLTF.